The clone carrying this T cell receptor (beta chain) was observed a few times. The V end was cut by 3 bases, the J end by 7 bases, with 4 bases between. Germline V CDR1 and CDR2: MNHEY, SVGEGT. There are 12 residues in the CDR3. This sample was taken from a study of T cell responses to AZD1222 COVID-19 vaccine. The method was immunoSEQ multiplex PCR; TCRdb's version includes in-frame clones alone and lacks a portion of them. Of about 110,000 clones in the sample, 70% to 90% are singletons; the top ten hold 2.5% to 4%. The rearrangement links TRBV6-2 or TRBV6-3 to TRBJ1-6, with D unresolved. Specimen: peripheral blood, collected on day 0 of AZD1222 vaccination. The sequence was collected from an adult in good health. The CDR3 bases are TGTGCCAGCAGTTATGCAAATTCACCCCTCCACTTT. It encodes CASSYANSPLHF.